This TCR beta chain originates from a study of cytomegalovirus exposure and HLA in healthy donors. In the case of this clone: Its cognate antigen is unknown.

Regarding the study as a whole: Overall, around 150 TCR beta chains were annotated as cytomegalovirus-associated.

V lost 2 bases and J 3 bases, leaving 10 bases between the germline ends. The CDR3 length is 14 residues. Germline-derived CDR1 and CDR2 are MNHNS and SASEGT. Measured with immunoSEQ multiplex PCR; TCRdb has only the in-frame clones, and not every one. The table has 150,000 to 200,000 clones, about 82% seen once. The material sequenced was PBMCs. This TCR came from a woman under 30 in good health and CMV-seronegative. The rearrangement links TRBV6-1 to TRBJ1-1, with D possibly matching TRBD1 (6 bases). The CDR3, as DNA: TGTGCCAGCAGTGAACGACAGGAGGACACTGAAGCTTTCTTT. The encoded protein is CASSERQEDTEAFF.